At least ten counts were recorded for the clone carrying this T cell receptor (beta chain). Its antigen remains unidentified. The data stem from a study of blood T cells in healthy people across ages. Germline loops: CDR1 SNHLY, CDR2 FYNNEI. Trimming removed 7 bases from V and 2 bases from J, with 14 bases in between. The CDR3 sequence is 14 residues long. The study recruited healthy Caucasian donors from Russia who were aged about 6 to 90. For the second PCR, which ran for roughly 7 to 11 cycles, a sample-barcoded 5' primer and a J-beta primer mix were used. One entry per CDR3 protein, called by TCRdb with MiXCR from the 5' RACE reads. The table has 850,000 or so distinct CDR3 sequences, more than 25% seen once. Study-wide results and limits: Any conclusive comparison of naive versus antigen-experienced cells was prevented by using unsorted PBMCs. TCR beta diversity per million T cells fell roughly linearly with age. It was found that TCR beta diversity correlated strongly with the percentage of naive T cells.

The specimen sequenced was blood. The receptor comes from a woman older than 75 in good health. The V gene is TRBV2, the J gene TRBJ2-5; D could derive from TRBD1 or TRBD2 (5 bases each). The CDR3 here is CASTLRGRQETQYF. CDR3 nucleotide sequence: TGTGCCAGCACCCTACGGGGACGGCAAGAGACCCAGTACTTC.